The T cell receptor beta chain under discussion was sequenced for a study of post-analysis software for immune sequencing data. Across the whole study: The study covered relapsing-remitting, secondary progressive and progressive-relapsing courses of multiple sclerosis. General study findings and limits: Strong same-batch co-clustering of samples appeared with F measure clustering. Patients had higher frequencies than controls of four to six TRBV segments, including TRBV5-6, TRBV5-1 and TRBV20-1.

As concerns this clonotype: The antigen is undetermined.

Unique molecular identifiers were present in the TCR beta cDNA libraries. TCRdb re-derived calls from the PCR reads in MiXCR, one entry per CDR3 protein. The table has 600,000 to 750,000 distinct CDR3 sequences, 55% to 70% seen once. Germline V gene lookup returns CDR1 LGHNA and CDR2 YNFKEQ. V was shortened by 0 bases and J by 8 bases, with 20 bases between the two germline ends. The CDR3 totals 16 residues. Sequencing used blood. The chain uses TRBV4-2 and TRBJ2-7; D remains ambiguous. The TCR sequence derives from a girl aged 2-10 years with multiple sclerosis. The CDR3 loop is CASSQEIVSSYNKQYF. CDR3 DNA: TGTGCCAGCAGCCAAGAGATCGTTAGCTCCTACAATAAGCAGTACTTC.